These T cell receptor beta chains were read from a single sample in a study of T cells in localized non-small cell lung cancer. Profiled with immunoSEQ multiplex PCR; TCRdb holds only in-frame clones, not every one. The repertoire has tens of thousands of clones, 70% to 90% of them found once; the top ten carry around 15%. The source material was PBMCs, sampled before any cancer treatment. The receptors were sampled from a woman between 35 and 70 years old with stage II squamous cell lung carcinoma. CDR3s include the opening cysteine and the closing phenylalanine or tryptophan.

CASSRRTSTGNYGYTF	TRBV2	16	TRBJ1-2
CASSRGGVYEQYF	TRBV10-2	13	TRBJ2-7
CASSWAGTVNTGELFF	TRBV5-5	16	TRBJ2-2
CASSATGVGSPLHF	TRBV2	14	TRBJ1-6
CASSFFRHNEKLFF	TRBV7-8	14	TRBJ1-4
CASSLWGGLAPYEQYF	TRBV28	16	TRBJ2-7
CASSGAGAIREQFF	TRBV25-1	14	TRBJ2-1
CASSSGRNGYTGELFF	TRBV7-9	16	TRBJ2-2
CASRSNGGTDTQYF	TRBV7-9	14	TRBJ2-3
CASSPAGSGANVLTF	TRBV28	15	TRBJ2-6
CASSQGESTEAFF	TRBV4-3	13	TRBJ1-1
CASSQQTGWHTEAFF	TRBV14	15	TRBJ1-1
CASSLGGSGTQETQYF	TRBV13	16	TRBJ2-5
CASSPRGSYNEQFF	TRBV7-9	14	TRBJ2-1
CASGPDLGYSGNTIYF	TRBV12-5	16	TRBJ1-3
CASSLLSELNEKLFF	TRBV7-2	15	TRBJ1-4
CASKDRGHGETQYF	TRBV7-9	14	TRBJ2-5